Each of the 15 T cell receptor beta chains below was sequenced from the same sample in a study of cytomegalovirus exposure and HLA in healthy donors. The PCR was carried out with 60 Vbeta primers and 13 Jbeta primers. Method: immunoSEQ multiplex PCR; TCRdb's copy keeps in-frame clones and lacks some. Found here are about 140,000 clones, more than 65% of them singletons; the top ten hold 1.6%. Source material: PBMCs. Receptor source: a woman in her thirties in good health and CMV-seronegative.

The chain recombines TRBV27 with TRBJ2-1; TRBD2 matches 10 bases. Trimming took 7 bases from V and 0 from J; bases not matched to a gene: 3. CDR1 is MNHEY and CDR2 is SMNVEV in the germline V gene (reference sequence). CDR3 length equals 15 residues. In nucleotides, the CDR3 is TGTGCCAGCATGGAGCGGGGGGGCTCCTACAATGAGCAGTTCTTC. This encodes CASMERGGSYNEQFF.

V is TRBV5-1 and J is TRBJ2-1; D is possibly TRBD2 (6 bases). The V and J ends lost 0 bases and 5 bases respectively, with 12 bases between them. The V gene's germline CDR1 is SGHRS and CDR2 YFSETQ. The CDR3 runs to 15 residues. This CDR3 reads CASSLGFGGDNEQFF. CDR3 nucleotide sequence: TGCGCCAGCAGCTTGGGCTTTGGAGGGGACAATGAGCAGTTCTTC.

The chain employs TRBV7-3 and TRBJ2-3, with 7 bases aligning to TRBD1. The CDR3 totals 14 residues. V dropped 2 bases and J dropped 1; count of bases not matched to a gene: 0. Germline V gene sequence: CDR1 SGHTA, CDR2 FQGTGA. CDR3 nucleotide sequence: TGTGCCAGCAGCTTAGGACAGGGCACAGATACGCAGTATTTT. Its translation is CASSLGQGTDTQYF.

The V gene is TRBV5-1, the J gene TRBJ2-2, with 7 bases aligning to TRBD2. The CDR3 sequence is 16 residues long. Germline V gives CDR1 SGHRS, CDR2 YFSETQ. The J segment lost 4 bases and the V segment lost 0 bases, leaving 6 bases of the junction unmatched. In DNA, the CDR3 is TGCGCCAGCAGCTTGGATTCTGGGGGGGGCACCGGGGAGCTGTTTTTT. It is translated as CASSLDSGGGTGELFF.

This clone was seen a single time. This chain joins TRBV5-1 and TRBJ2-7, with a possible D match to TRBD2 (6 bases). This CDR3 is 15 amino acids long. Germline assignment: CDR1 SGHRS and CDR2 YFSETQ. Trimming took off 3 bases at V and 12 bases at J, with 25 bases between the two ends. CDR3 sequence: CASSYGGAESGPGYF. The CDR3 region has the DNA TGCGCCAGCAGCTACGGCGGGGCTGAGAGCGGCCCGGGGTACTTC.

This chain links TRBV2 with TRBJ2-7, with D tentatively TRBD2 (6 bases). Per the germline V gene, CDR1 is SNHLY and CDR2 is FYNNEI. The CDR3 has 14 residues. The V and J ends lost 3 bases and 4 bases respectively, with 13 bases between them. CDR3 sequence (DNA): TGTGCCAGCAGTGATATGGGGCTAGCGTACGAGCAGTACTTC. Translating it yields CASSDMGLAYEQYF.

This clone was seen a few times. The V gene is TRBV5-1, the J gene TRBJ1-1, with a possible D match to TRBD1 (6 bases). Germline CDR1 and CDR2: SGHRS and YFSETQ. Deletions cut 3 bases from V and 4 bases from J, with 10 bases between. The CDR3 spans 13 residues. The CDR3 nucleotides are TGCGCCAGCAGCTCTCAGGGGAGCACTGAAGCTTTCTTT. Protein sequence: CASSSQGSTEAFF.

J is TRBJ1-2 and V is TRBV19, with D tentatively TRBD1 (5 bases). Germline V gene lookup returns CDR1 LNHDA and CDR2 SQIVND (reference sequence). The CDR3 sequence is 14 residues long. The germline V and J ends were trimmed by 0 bases and 1 base, with 6 bases remaining between them. In DNA form, the CDR3 reads TGTGCCAGTAGTATAGATACAGGTAACTATGGCTACACCTTC. This translates into CASSIDTGNYGYTF.

The chain uses TRBV4-1 and TRBJ1-2; no firm D call. V was shortened by 3 bases and J by 0 bases, with 11 bases between the two germline ends. Germline V gene data show CDR1 as MGHRA and CDR2 as YSYEKL. CDR3 size: 15 residues. The CDR3 DNA follows: TGCGCCAGCAGCCAGAACACAGCAGCTAACTATGGCTACACCTTC. It is translated as CASSQNTAANYGYTF.

This sequence joins TRBV27 and TRBJ1-5, with D perhaps matching TRBD1 (6 bases). V lost 5 bases and J 0 bases, leaving 14 bases between the germline ends. The CDR3 has 16 residues. In germline, CDR1 is MNHEY, CDR2 SMNVEV (reference sequence). CDR3 amino acids: CASSPIGTYSNQPQHF. The CDR3 nucleotides are TGTGCCAGCAGTCCAATAGGGACATATAGCAATCAGCCCCAGCATTTT.

The genes are TRBV2 and TRBJ2-2, with D possibly being TRBD1 (6 bases). The germline V gene has CDR1 SNHLY and CDR2 FYNNEI. Trimming stripped 6 bases from V and 6 bases from J, with 20 bases between. The CDR3 sequence is 16 residues long. Here the CDR3 DNA reads TGTGCCAGCAGCGCACAGGGTCCCTCTGTGGCCGGGGAGCTGTTTTTT. It yields the protein CASSAQGPSVAGELFF.

This clone was counted at least ten times. The chain has TRBV6-1 and TRBJ2-1; TRBD2 aligns across 12 bases. There are 16 residues in the CDR3. Germline CDR1 reads MNHNS; CDR2 reads SASEGT. V lost 4 bases to trimming and J lost 1 base; unmatched junction nucleotides: 2. The chain's CDR3 is CASSGLAGESYNEQFF. CDR3 in DNA: TGTGCCAGCAGTGGACTAGCGGGAGAGTCCTACAATGAGCAGTTCTTC.

The chain employs TRBV7-9 and TRBJ2-7; 10 positions match TRBD1. This CDR3 region has 16 residues. V lost 2 bases to trimming and J lost 2 bases; unmatched junction nucleotides: 6. Germline CDR1 SEHNR, CDR2 FQNEAQ (reference sequence). DNA of the CDR3: TGTGCCAGCAGCTTAATAGGGGACAGGGGTACCTACGAGCAGTACTTC. Translating it yields CASSLIGDRGTYEQYF. Full variable domain (missing parts from reference TRBV7-9 and TRBJ2-7): DTGVSQNPRHKITKRGQNVTFRCDPISEHNRLYWYRQTLGQGPEFLTYFQNEAQLEKSRLLSDRFSAERPKGSFSTLEIQRTEQGDSAMYLCASSLIGDRGTYEQYFGPGTRLTVT.

This chain connects TRBV28 to TRBJ2-2; no clear D. V was trimmed by 3 bases and J by 1 base, leaving 9 bases between them. Germline values: CDR1 MDHEN, CDR2 SYDVKM. CDR3 length: 15 residues. This chain's CDR3 is CASSFPWQNTGELFF. In nucleotides, the CDR3 is TGTGCCAGCAGTTTCCCCTGGCAGAACACCGGGGAGCTGTTTTTT.

This clone was counted only a few times. CDR3 amino acids: CASYGQDYEQYF. CDR3 nucleotides: TGTGCCAGCTATGGACAGGACTACGAGCAGTACTTC. The chain uses TRBV6-5 and TRBJ2-7; 7 positions match TRBD1. After removal of 8 bases from V and 3 bases from J, the junction contained 4 bases not matched to a gene. The CDR3 spans 12 residues. From germline, CDR1 is MNHEY and CDR2 SVGAGI.